These 18 T cell receptor beta chains share one sample of origin, sequenced in a study of CD4+ T cells in melanoma. Profiling relied on immunoSEQ multiplex PCR, and the TCRdb table lists in-frame clones only, not all of them. The table has about 120,000 clones, 80% to 95% seen once. Sequenced input: peripheral blood. The receptors come from a human donor with melanoma.

The V gene is TRBV19, the J gene TRBJ2-1; D gene unclear. CDR1 is LNHDA and CDR2 is SQIVND in the germline V gene (reference sequence). V was shortened by 5 bases and J by 8 bases, with 19 bases between the two germline ends. The CDR3 has 15 residues. For the CDR3, the DNA is TGTGCCAGTAGTGGACCGGTTCCTTATCTGGATGAGCAGTTCTTC. It encodes CASSGPVPYLDEQFF.

The chain employs TRBV2 and TRBJ1-3; D ambiguous. The CDR3 extends over 14 amino acids. The V gene's germline CDR1 is SNHLY and CDR2 FYNNEI. The ends were cut back, 2 bases at V and 3 bases at J, with 8 bases in the middle. The CDR3 bases are TGTGCCAGCAGTGAACGGGAGTTTGGAAACACCATATATTTT. It translates to CASSEREFGNTIYF.

The V call is TRBV7-9, the J call TRBJ2-3, with 8 bases matching TRBD1. The CDR3 has 14 residues. The germline V gene has CDR1 SEHNR and CDR2 FQNEAQ (reference sequence). V shed 3 bases and J 6 bases; nucleotides not matched to a gene: 5. CDR3 protein: CASSLFQGADTQYF. DNA for the CDR3: TGTGCCAGCAGCTTGTTCCAGGGGGCGGATACGCAGTATTTT. Using reference TRBV7-9 and TRBJ2-3 for the parts outside the CDR3, the full variable domain is DTGVSQNPRHKITKRGQNVTFRCDPISEHNRLYWYRQTLGQGPEFLTYFQNEAQLEKSRLLSDRFSAERPKGSFSTLEIQRTEQGDSAMYLCASSLFQGADTQYFGPGTRLTVL.

V and J are TRBV29-1 and TRBJ2-7; 8 bases line up with TRBD2. V lost 6 bases to trimming and J lost 6 bases; unmatched junction nucleotides: 13. Per the germline V gene, CDR1 is SQVTM and CDR2 is ANQGSEA. The CDR3 has 14 amino acids. CDR3 coding DNA: TGCAGCGTCGCCGTGGGAGCGGGAGAGGTCGAGCAGTACTTC. Translation: CSVAVGAGEVEQYF.

The J gene is TRBJ2-3, the V gene TRBV28; the match to TRBD2 covers 10 bases. Per the germline V gene, CDR1 is MDHEN and CDR2 is SYDVKM. The CDR3 extends over 16 amino acids. V was pared by 4 bases and J by 6 bases, with 10 bases of the junction left unmatched. CDR3 sequence (DNA): TGTGCCAGCAGTTCCCCTGGGACTAGCGTAGACGATACGCAGTATTTT. Amino acid sequence: CASSSPGTSVDDTQYF.

V and J are TRBV28 and TRBJ2-7; TRBD1 agrees at 8 bases. This CDR3 spans 16 amino acids. CDR1 is MDHEN, CDR2 SYDVKM, per germline. The trim removed 7 bases at V and 3 bases at J, leaving 14 bases unmatched. The CDR3 DNA reads as TGTGCCAGCAATCCGCCGCCTGGGACAGGAGGCTACGAGCAGTACTTC. Its translation is CASNPPPGTGGYEQYF.

V is TRBV6-1 and J is TRBJ2-5; either TRBD1 or TRBD2 may fit D (5 bases each). V was pared by 10 bases and J by 1 base, with 16 bases between. The length of the CDR3 is 14 residues. In germline, CDR1 is MNHNS, CDR2 SASEGT. CDR3 sequence: CATRDLKLQETQYF. The DNA of the CDR3 is TGTGCCACCCGGGACCTAAAACTCCAAGAGACCCAGTACTTC.

The chain has TRBV9 and TRBJ2-1; either TRBD1 or TRBD2 may supply D (5 bases each). V lost 4 bases and J lost 0, with 11 bases in between. The germline CDR1 and CDR2 sequences are SGDLS and YYNGEE. The CDR3 runs to 15 residues. The CDR3 spells CASSPRDHSYNEQFF. The CDR3 region has the DNA TGTGCCAGCAGCCCTCGGGACCACTCCTACAATGAGCAGTTCTTC.

This chain connects TRBV27 to TRBJ1-6, with unresolved D. V was trimmed by 2 bases and J by 10 bases, leaving 21 bases between them. Germline V gene sequence: CDR1 MNHEY, CDR2 SMNVEV (reference sequence). CDR3 length: 17 amino acids. DNA for the CDR3: TGTGCCAGCAGTTTACGATCCCCTGACCTTCTTTGGTCACCCCTCCACTTT. It translates to CASSLRSPDLLWSPLHF.

A few counts support this clone. The J gene is TRBJ2-7, the V gene TRBV7-2, with 9 bases lining up with TRBD1. From germline, CDR1 is SGHTA and CDR2 FQGNSA. Trimming at V came to 5 bases and at J to 6 bases, leaving 8 bases not matched to a gene. CDR3 length equals 14 residues. The CDR3 loop reads CASSLRTGEGEQYF. The CDR3 coding sequence is TGTGCCAGCAGCCTTCGGACAGGGGAGGGCGAGCAGTACTTC.

The chain combines TRBV11-2 with TRBJ2-2; D gene unclear. The germline V gene encodes CDR1 SGHAT and CDR2 FQNNGV. This CDR3 has 15 amino acids. V dropped 0 bases and J dropped 5 bases, with 10 bases sitting between them. The CDR3 loop reads CASSLDPGWTGELFF. CDR3 coding DNA: TGTGCCAGCAGCTTAGACCCCGGGTGGACCGGGGAGCTGTTTTTT.

This sequence joins TRBV21-1 and TRBJ2-7; the D call TRBD1 from the table was never checked on the DNA. TRBV21-1 is flagged as a pseudogene. The CDR3 consists of 13 residues. CDR3 sequence reads: CATGRQSSYEQYF. Written as DNA, the CDR3 is TGTGCCACCGGCCGACAGAGCTCCTACGAGCAGTACTTC.

The V call is TRBV11-2, the J call TRBJ2-7; D might be TRBD1 (6 bases). This CDR3 contains 17 residues. Trimming shortened V by 0 bases and J by 3 bases, and 18 bases separated the two germline ends. CDR1 is SGHAT and CDR2 is FQNNGV in the germline V gene. CDR3 in amino acids: CASSLDRGQNFFYEQYF. The CDR3 coding sequence is TGTGCCAGCAGCTTAGACAGGGGTCAAAATTTTTTCTACGAGCAGTACTTC.

V and J are TRBV19 and TRBJ1-4; maybe TRBD1 (5 bases). The V end lost 2 bases, the J end lost 2 bases, and 12 bases lay between the germline ends. The germline CDR1 and CDR2 sequences are LNHDA and SQIVND (reference sequence). The CDR3 has 16 residues. This chain's CDR3 is CASSIPQGTTNEKLFF. CDR3 nucleotide sequence: TGTGCCAGTAGTATACCCCAGGGAACTACTAATGAAAAACTGTTTTTT.

This chain uses TRBV6-5 with TRBJ2-5; D gene unclear. The CDR3 consists of 12 residues. The germline V and J ends were trimmed by 0 bases and 5 bases, with 4 bases remaining between them. Germline V gives CDR1 MNHEY, CDR2 SVGAGI. The CDR3 reads CASSYSGETQYF. The DNA of the CDR3 is TGTGCCAGCAGTTACTCGGGGGAGACCCAGTACTTC.

CDR3: CASSFQGSGANVLTF. In nucleotides, the CDR3 is TGTGCCAGCAGCTTCCAGGGCTCTGGGGCCAACGTCCTGACTTTC. The chain uses TRBV7-3 and TRBJ2-6; TRBD1 might be the D (5 bases). The CDR3 is 15 amino acids. Looked up from germline, CDR1 is SGHTA and CDR2 is FQGTGA. Trimming took off 3 bases at V and 0 bases at J, with 6 bases between the two ends.

The chain joins TRBV6-6 to TRBJ2-1; D is unclear. The V gene's germline CDR1 is MNHNY and CDR2 SVGAGI (reference sequence). The CDR3 length is 10 residues. Trimming stripped 6 bases from V and 7 bases from J, with 4 bases between. CDR3 loop: CASSLNEQFF. DNA for the CDR3: TGTGCCAGCAGCCTTAATGAGCAGTTCTTC.

The chain is built from TRBV2 and TRBJ2-3; D unresolved. The CDR3 is 12 residues long. Trimming took off 3 bases at V and 6 bases at J, with 7 bases between the two ends. Germline V lookup: CDR1 SNHLY, CDR2 FYNNEI. Written as DNA, the CDR3 is TGTGCCAGCAGTGATCCTCTGGATACGCAGTATTTT. Residues: CASSDPLDTQYF.